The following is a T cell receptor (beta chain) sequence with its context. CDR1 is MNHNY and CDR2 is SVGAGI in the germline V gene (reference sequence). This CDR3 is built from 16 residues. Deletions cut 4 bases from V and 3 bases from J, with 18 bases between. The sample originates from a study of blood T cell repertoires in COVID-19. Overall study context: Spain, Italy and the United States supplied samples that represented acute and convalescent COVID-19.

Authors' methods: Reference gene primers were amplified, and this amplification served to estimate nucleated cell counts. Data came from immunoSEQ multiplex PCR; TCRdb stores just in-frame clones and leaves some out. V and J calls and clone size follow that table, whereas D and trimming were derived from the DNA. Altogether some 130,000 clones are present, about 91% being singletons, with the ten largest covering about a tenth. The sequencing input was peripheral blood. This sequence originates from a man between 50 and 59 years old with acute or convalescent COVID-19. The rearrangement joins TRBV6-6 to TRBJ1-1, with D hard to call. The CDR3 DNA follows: TGTGCCAGCAGTTCCGCTCGAGGGCTCGGCGACACTGAAGCTTTCTTT. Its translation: CASSSARGLGDTEAFF.